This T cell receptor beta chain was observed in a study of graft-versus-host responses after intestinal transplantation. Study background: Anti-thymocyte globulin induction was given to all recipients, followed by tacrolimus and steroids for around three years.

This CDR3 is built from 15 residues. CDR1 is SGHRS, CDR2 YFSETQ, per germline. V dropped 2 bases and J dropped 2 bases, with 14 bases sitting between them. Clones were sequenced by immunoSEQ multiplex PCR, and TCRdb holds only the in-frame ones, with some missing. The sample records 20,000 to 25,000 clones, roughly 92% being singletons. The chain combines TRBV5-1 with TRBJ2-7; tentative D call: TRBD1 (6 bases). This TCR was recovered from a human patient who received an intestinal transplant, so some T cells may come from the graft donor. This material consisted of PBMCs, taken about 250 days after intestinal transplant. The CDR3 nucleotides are TGCGCCAGCAGCTTATTCGGGACATATACCTACGAGCAGTACTTC. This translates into CASSLFGTYTYEQYF. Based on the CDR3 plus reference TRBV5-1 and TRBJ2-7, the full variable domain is KAGVTQTPRYLIKTRGQQVTLSCSPISGHRSVSWYQQTPGQGLQFLFEYFSETQRNKGNFPGRFSGRQFSNSRSEMNVSTLELGDSALYLCASSLFGTYTYEQYFGPGTRLTVT.